A selection of T cell receptor beta chains follows, all from one sample in a study of cytomegalovirus exposure and HLA in healthy donors. Some clones are missing from TCRdb's copy, which holds only in-frame ones; the method was immunoSEQ multiplex PCR. The sample lists about 160,000 clones, almost 80% occurring once. What was sequenced was PBMCs. These receptors all come from a woman in her fifties or sixties in good health and CMV-seropositive. CDR3s include the opening cysteine and the closing phenylalanine or tryptophan. The order of the fields is clone size, V gene, D gene, J gene, CDR3 protein, CDR3 DNA. The D gene is left open where the match is weak. Not all rows give a size; the values are once, few, many and, for expanded clones, a class.

>.|TRBV27|.|TRBJ2-5
CASSYRAQETQYF
TGTGCCAGTTCCTACAGGGCACAAGAGACCCAGTACTTC
>.|TRBV15|.|TRBJ1-5
CANKQGNQPQHF
TGTGCCAACAAGCAGGGGAATCAGCCCCAGCATTTT
>few|TRBV10-3|.|TRBJ1-2
CAISDRTDSYGYTF
TGTGCCATCAGTGACAGGACAGACTCCTATGGCTACACCTTC
>.|TRBV5-4|TRBD1|TRBJ2-7
CASSYGQGVVYEQYF
TGTGCCAGCAGCTACGGACAGGGGGTTGTCTACGAGCAGTACTTC
>.|TRBV7-8|TRBD2|TRBJ2-7
CASSQKRLAGENEQYF
TGTGCCAGCAGCCAAAAGAGACTAGCCGGAGAGAACGAGCAGTACTTC
>.|TRBV5-4|TRBD1|TRBJ2-2
CASSFGGQGTTGELFF
TGTGCCAGCAGCTTTGGGGGACAGGGGACGACCGGGGAGCTGTTTTTT
>.|TRBV27|.|TRBJ1-5
CASSRGKFSNQPQHF
TGTGCCAGCAGTAGGGGGAAATTTAGCAATCAGCCCCAGCATTTT
>.|TRBV25-1|.|TRBJ1-5
CASSPELSTQPQHF
TGTGCCAGCTCCCCTGAACTTAGCACTCAGCCCCAGCATTTT
>once|TRBV7-2|TRBD2|TRBJ2-2
CASSPGLATAGELFF
TGTGCCAGCAGCCCCGGACTAGCGACGGCCGGGGAGCTGTTTTTT
>.|TRBV9|.|TRBJ1-1
CASSLRGDTEAFF
TGTGCCAGCAGCCTCCGCGGGGACACTGAAGCTTTCTTT
>.|TRBV15|TRBD1|TRBJ2-7
CATSRGTGGYEQYF
TGTGCCACCAGCAGAGGGACAGGGGGCTACGAGCAGTACTTC
>.|TRBV18|TRBD1|TRBJ2-3
CASSLLGQGVVDTQYF
TGTGCCAGCTCACTCCTGGGACAGGGGGTCGTGGATACGCAGTATTTT
>few|TRBV4-3|.|TRBJ1-1
CASSQDLVQNTEAFF
TGCGCCAGCAGCCAAGATTTAGTTCAGAACACTGAAGCTTTCTTT
>.|TRBV4-3|TRBD1|TRBJ2-2
CASSQAGQGSGELFF
TGCGCCAGCAGCCAAGCGGGACAGGGGTCCGGGGAGCTGTTTTTT
>.|TRBV28|TRBD1|TRBJ1-4
CASTAGQGPEKLFF
TGTGCCAGCACTGCGGGACAGGGTCCTGAAAAACTGTTTTTT
>.|TRBV5-1|.|TRBJ1-1
CASSSPGVPEAFF
TGCGCCAGCAGCTCACCGGGTGTCCCTGAAGCTTTCTTT
>.|TRBV21-1|.|TRBJ2-7
CASSSGTELTYEQYF
TGTGCCAGCAGCAGCGGGACGGAACTTACCTACGAGCAGTACTTC
>.|TRBV19|TRBD1|TRBJ1-3
CASRIQGAAGNTIYF
TGTGCCAGTAGGATCCAGGGGGCCGCTGGAAACACCATATATTTT
>.|TRBV6-1|.|TRBJ1-3
CASSSGEAGNTIYF
TGTGCCAGCAGTTCAGGGGAAGCTGGAAACACCATATATTTT
>.|TRBV7-3|TRBD1|TRBJ2-4
CASSPGQGNIQYF
TGTGCCAGCAGCCCGGGACAGGGAAACATTCAGTACTTC
>few|TRBV2|.|TRBJ2-1
CASRTVAANEQFF
TGTGCCAGCAGGACGGTAGCAGCCAATGAGCAGTTCTTC
>.|TRBV4-3|TRBD1|TRBJ1-3
CASSFRGTGNTIYF
TGCGCCAGCAGTTTCAGGGGGACTGGAAACACCATATATTTT